The 10 T cell receptor beta chains listed next were all sequenced from one sample in a study of cytomegalovirus exposure and HLA in healthy donors. PCR amplification relied on 60 Vbeta primers (plus 13 Jbeta primers). Assay used: immunoSEQ multiplex PCR; TCRdb lists only in-frame clones, some missing. The repertoire holds about 160,000 clones, with over 75% as singletons. The sample consisted of PBMCs. Receptor source: a woman aged 18-29 years in good health and CMV-seronegative.

This clone came up a few times. The chain employs TRBV19 and TRBJ1-5, with a tentative D call TRBD1 (5 bases). The V and J ends lost 6 bases and 4 bases respectively, with 10 bases between them. Germline CDR1 LNHDA, CDR2 SQIVND (reference sequence). CDR3 length: 13 residues. The CDR3 reads CASSPTENQPQHF. In nucleotides, the CDR3 is TGTGCCAGTAGCCCGACAGAGAATCAGCCCCAGCATTTT.

This clone has just a few counts. The chain joins TRBV25-1 to TRBJ1-4; TRBD1 agrees at 7 bases. The CDR3 is 16 residues long. J lost 3 bases, V lost 1 base, and 5 bases had no gene match. Germline lookup yields CDR1 MGHDK and CDR2 SYGVNS. The CDR3 region is CASSESKGQSNEKLFF. CDR3 nucleotides: TGTGCCAGCAGTGAATCTAAGGGACAGTCTAATGAAAAACTGTTTTTT.

The chain joins TRBV5-1 to TRBJ2-3; TRBD1 matches at 12 bases. The CDR3 spans 18 residues. Germline loops: CDR1 SGHRS, CDR2 YFSETQ. Losses at the gene ends were 0 bases for V and 4 bases for J; bases not matched to a gene: 9. The CDR3 loop reads CASSLEYLGQGASDTQYF. The CDR3 region has the DNA TGCGCCAGCAGCTTGGAGTACTTGGGACAGGGGGCATCAGATACGCAGTATTTT.

CDR3 sequence (DNA): TGCGCCAGCAGCCAAGGAAGAGGGCCCCAGCATTTT. Protein: CASSQGRGPQHF. The chain is built from TRBV4-1 and TRBJ1-5; no clear D gene. V shed 1 base and J shed 9 bases, with 7 bases lying between them. The CDR3 runs 12 residues. CDR1 and CDR2 from the germline V gene are MGHRA and YSYEKL.

The CDR3 region has the DNA TGTGCCAGCAGCTCGGACAGGCGATCCTATGGCTACACCTTC. Protein: CASSSDRRSYGYTF. The chain joins TRBV5-4 to TRBJ1-2; TRBD1 aligns across 7 bases. From germline, CDR1 is SGHNT and CDR2 YYREEE (reference sequence). J gave up 4 bases and V 3 bases, and 6 bases lay outside the gene matches. The CDR3 runs to 14 residues.

Regarding this clone: Germline is not matched at one junction end, which may reflect a read error. The gene calls are TRBV11-2 and TRBJ1-4, with D perhaps matching TRBD1 (6 bases). The germline V gene has CDR1 SGHAT and CDR2 FQNNGV. The length of the CDR3 is 10 residues. The CDR3 spells CASSLVGGLF. CDR3 DNA: TGTGCCAGCAGCTTAGTCGGGGGGCTTTTT. Drawing the rest from reference TRBV11-2 and TRBJ1-4, the complete variable domain is EAGVAQSPRYKIIEKRQSVAFWCNPISGHATLYWYQQILGQGPKLLIQFQNNGVVDDSQLPKDRFSAERLKGVDSTLKIQPAKLEDSAVYLCASSLVGGLFGSGTQLSVL.

J is TRBJ1-6 and V is TRBV7-8, with D tentatively TRBD1 (6 bases). This CDR3 spans 14 amino acids. CDR1 and CDR2 from the germline V gene are SGHVS and FQNEAQ. The V gene lost 3 bases and the J gene lost 6 bases, with 9 bases spanning the gap. CDR3 nucleotides: TGTGCCAGCAGCTTCGGGGGGCTTAATTCACCCCTCCACTTT. Its translation is CASSFGGLNSPLHF.

The J gene is TRBJ2-7, the V gene TRBV6-1; D perhaps matches TRBD1 (6 bases). This CDR3 region has 14 residues. The germline CDR1 and CDR2 sequences are MNHNS and SASEGT. Trimming removed 4 bases at V and 5 bases at J, with 15 bases between. The CDR3 sequence is CASSGLDRPDEQYF. CDR3 sequence (DNA): TGTGCCAGCAGTGGTCTAGACAGGCCCGACGAGCAGTACTTC.

The chain combines TRBV5-4 with TRBJ1-4; D unresolved. This CDR3 region has 14 residues. From germline, CDR1 is SGHNT and CDR2 YYREEE (reference sequence). The ends were cut back, 4 bases at V and 2 bases at J, with 9 bases in the middle. The CDR3 region has the DNA TGTGCCAGCAGCAAAGGAGGGACTAATGAAAAACTGTTTTTT. Encoded protein: CASSKGGTNEKLFF.

The CDR3 reads CASTGADDGYTF. CDR3 nucleotides: TGTGCCAGTACAGGGGCTGACGATGGCTACACCTTC. V gene TRBV5-4 combines with J gene TRBJ1-2; 7 positions agree with TRBD1. From germline, CDR1 is SGHNT and CDR2 YYREEE (reference sequence). Trimming removed 8 bases from V and 6 bases from J; junction bases left unmatched: 7. There are 12 residues in the CDR3. Variable domain in full (rest from reference TRBV5-4 and TRBJ1-2): ETGVTQSPTHLIKTRGQQVTLRCSSQSGHNTVSWYQQALGQGPQFIFQYYREEENGRGNFPPRFSGLQFPNYSSELNVNALELDDSALYLCASTGADDGYTFGSGTRLTVV.